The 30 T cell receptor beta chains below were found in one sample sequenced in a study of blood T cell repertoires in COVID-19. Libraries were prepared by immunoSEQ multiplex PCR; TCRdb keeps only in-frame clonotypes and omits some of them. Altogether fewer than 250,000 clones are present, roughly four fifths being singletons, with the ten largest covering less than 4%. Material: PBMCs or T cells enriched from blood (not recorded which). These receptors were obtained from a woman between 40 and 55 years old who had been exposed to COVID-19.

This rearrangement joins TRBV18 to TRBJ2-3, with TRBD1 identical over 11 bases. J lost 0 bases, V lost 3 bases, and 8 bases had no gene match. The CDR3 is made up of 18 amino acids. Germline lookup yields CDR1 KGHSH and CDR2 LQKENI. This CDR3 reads CASSPGQGDSFSTDTQYF. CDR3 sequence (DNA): TGTGCCAGCTCACCGGGACAGGGGGACTCATTCAGCACAGATACGCAGTATTTT.

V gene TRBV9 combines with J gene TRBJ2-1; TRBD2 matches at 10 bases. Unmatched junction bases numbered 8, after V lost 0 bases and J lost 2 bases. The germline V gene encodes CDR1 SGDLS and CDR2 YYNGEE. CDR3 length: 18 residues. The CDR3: CASSVGRAGGRPYNEQFF. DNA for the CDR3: TGTGCCAGCAGCGTAGGACGAGCGGGGGGGCGTCCCTACAATGAGCAGTTCTTC.

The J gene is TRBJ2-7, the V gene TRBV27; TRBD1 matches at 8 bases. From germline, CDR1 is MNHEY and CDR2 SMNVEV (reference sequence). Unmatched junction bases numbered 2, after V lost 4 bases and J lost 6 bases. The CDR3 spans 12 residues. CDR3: CASSYGQGEQYF. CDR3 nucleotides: TGTGCCAGCAGTTACGGACAGGGCGAGCAGTACTTC.

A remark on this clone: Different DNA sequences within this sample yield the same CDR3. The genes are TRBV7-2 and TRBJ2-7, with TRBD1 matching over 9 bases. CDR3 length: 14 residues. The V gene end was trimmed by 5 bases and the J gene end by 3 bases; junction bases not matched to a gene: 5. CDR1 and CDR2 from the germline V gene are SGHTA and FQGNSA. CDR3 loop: CASSLTGGGYEQYF. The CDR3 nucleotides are TGTGCCAGCAGCCTGACAGGGGGAGGCTACGAGCAGTACTTC.

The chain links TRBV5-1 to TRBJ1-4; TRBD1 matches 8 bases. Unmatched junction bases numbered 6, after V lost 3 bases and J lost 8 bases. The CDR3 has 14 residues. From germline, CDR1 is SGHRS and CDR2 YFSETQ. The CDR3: CASSWTGPGEKLFF. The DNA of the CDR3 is TGCGCCAGCAGCTGGACAGGGCCAGGGGAAAAACTGTTTTTT. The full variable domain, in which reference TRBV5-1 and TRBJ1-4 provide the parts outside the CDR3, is KAGVTQTPRYLIKTRGQQVTLSCSPISGHRSVSWYQQTPGQGLQFLFEYFSETQRNKGNFPGRFSGRQFSNSRSEMNVSTLELGDSALYLCASSWTGPGEKLFFGSGTQLSVL.

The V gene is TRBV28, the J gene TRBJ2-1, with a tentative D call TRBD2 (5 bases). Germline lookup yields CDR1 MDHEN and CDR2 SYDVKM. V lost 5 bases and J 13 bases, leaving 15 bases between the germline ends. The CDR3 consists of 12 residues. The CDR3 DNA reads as TGTGCCAGCAGTGGACTTCAGCTCAACCAGTTCTTC. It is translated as CASSGLQLNQFF.

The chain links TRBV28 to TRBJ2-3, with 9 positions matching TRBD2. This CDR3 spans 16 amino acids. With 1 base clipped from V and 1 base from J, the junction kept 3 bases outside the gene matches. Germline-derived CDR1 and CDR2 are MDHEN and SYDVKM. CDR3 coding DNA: TGTGCCAGCAGTTTATCGGAGCGGGGGGGCACAGATACGCAGTATTTT. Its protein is CASSLSERGGTDTQYF.

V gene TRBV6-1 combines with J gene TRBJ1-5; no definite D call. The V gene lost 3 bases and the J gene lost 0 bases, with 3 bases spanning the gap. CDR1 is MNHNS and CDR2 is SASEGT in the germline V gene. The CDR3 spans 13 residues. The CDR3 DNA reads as TGTGCCAGCAGTGACAGTAGCAATCAGCCCCAGCATTTT. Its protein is CASSDSSNQPQHF.

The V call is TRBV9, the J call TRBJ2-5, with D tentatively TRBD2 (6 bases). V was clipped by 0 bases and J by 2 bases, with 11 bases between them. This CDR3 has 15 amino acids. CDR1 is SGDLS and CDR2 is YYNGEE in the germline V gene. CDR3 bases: TGTGCCAGCAGCGTAGGCGGGAATCAACAAGAGACCCAGTACTTC. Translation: CASSVGGNQQETQYF.

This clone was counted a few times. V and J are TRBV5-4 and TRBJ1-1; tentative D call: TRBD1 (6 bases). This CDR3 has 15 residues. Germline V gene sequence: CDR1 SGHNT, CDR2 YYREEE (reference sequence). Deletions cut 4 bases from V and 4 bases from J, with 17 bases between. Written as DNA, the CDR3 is TGTGCCAGCAGCCGAGAGGGGGTGTTGGGCACTGAAGCTTTCTTT. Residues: CASSREGVLGTEAFF.

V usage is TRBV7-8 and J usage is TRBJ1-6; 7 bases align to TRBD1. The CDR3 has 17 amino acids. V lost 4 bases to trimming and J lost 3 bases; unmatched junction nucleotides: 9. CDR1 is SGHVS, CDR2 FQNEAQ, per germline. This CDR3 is CASSSYRGRIYNSPLHF. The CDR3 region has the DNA TGTGCCAGCAGCTCCTACAGGGGCCGAATCTATAATTCACCCCTCCACTTT.

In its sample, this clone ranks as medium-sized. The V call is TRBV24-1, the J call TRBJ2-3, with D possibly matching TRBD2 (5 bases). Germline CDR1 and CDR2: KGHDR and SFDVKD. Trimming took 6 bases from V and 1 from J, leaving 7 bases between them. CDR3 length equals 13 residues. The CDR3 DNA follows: TGTGCCACCAGTCGGGATGGCACAGATACGCAGTATTTT. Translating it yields CATSRDGTDTQYF.

As DNA, the CDR3 is TGTGCCAGCAGCCAACAGGGCGAGCAGTACTTC. Translated: CASSQQGEQYF. The chain combines TRBV7-9 with TRBJ2-7, with D possibly matching TRBD1 (6 bases). V was pared by 5 bases and J by 6 bases, with 8 bases between. The CDR3 has 11 residues. CDR1 SEHNR and CDR2 FQNEAQ come from the germline V gene (reference sequence).

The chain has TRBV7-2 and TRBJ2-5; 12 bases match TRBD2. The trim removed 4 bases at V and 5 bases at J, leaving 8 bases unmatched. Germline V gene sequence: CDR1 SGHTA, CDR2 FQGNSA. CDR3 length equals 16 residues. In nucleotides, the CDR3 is TGTGCCAGCAGCTCTCAACTAGCGGGGGGATCGGAGACCCAGTACTTC. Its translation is CASSSQLAGGSETQYF. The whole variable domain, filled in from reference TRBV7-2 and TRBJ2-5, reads GAGVSQSPSNKVTEKGKDVELRCDPISGHTALYWYRQSLGQGLEFLIYFQGNSAPDKSGLPSDRFSAERTGGSVSTLTIQRTQQEDSAVYLCASSSQLAGGSETQYFGPGTRLLVL.

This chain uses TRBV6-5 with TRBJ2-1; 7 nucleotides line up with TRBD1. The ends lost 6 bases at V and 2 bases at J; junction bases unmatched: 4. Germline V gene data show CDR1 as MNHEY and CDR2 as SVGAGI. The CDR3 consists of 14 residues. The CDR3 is CASSPGQTYNEQFF. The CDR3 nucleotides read TGTGCCAGCAGCCCGGGACAGACCTACAATGAGCAGTTCTTC.

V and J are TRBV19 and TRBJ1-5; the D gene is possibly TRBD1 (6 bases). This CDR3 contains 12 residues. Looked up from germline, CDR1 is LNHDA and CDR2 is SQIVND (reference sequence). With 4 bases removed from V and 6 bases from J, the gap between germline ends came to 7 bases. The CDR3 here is CASSTGVQPQHF. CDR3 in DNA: TGTGCCAGTAGTACAGGGGTTCAGCCCCAGCATTTT.

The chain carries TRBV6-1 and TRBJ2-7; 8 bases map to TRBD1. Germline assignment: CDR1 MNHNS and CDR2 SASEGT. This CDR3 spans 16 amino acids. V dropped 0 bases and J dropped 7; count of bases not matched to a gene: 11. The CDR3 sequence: CASSEALGQAPLEQYF. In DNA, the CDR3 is TGTGCCAGCAGTGAAGCGCTGGGACAGGCGCCCTTGGAGCAGTACTTC.

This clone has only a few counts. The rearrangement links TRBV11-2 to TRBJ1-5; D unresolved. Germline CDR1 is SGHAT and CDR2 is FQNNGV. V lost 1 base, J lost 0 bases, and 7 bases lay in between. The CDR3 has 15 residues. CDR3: CASSLGAFSNQPQHF. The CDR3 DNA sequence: TGTGCCAGCAGCTTAGGGGCATTTAGCAATCAGCCCCAGCATTTT.

CDR3: CATHPASGGWETQYF. CDR3 nucleotide sequence: TGTGCCACCCACCCGGCTAGCGGGGGTTGGGAGACCCAGTACTTC. This chain uses TRBV7-2 with TRBJ2-5; 10 nucleotides align to TRBD2. The germline gives CDR1 SGHTA, CDR2 FQGNSA. CDR3 length: 15 residues. The junction had 13 bases not matched to a gene; V was cut back by 10 bases and J by 5 bases.

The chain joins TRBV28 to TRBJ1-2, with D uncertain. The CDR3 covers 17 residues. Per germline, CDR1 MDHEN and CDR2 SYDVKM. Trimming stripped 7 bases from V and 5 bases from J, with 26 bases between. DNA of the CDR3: TGTGCCAGCACTGAGGAAGGAGGACGGAGCAGTGAGTATGGCTACACCTTC. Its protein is CASTEEGGRSSEYGYTF.

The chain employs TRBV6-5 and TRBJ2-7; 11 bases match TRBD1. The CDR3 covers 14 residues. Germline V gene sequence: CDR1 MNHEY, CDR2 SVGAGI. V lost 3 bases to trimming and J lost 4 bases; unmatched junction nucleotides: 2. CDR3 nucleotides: TGTGCCAGCAGTTATGGGACAGGGGGGTACGAGCAGTACTTC. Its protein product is CASSYGTGGYEQYF.

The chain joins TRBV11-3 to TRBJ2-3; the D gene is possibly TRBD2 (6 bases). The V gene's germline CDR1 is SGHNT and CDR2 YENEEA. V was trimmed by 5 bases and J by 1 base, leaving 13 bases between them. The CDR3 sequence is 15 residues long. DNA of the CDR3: TGTGCCAGCAGCCAAACGGGCGGGGGCACAGATACGCAGTATTTT. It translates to CASSQTGGGTDTQYF.

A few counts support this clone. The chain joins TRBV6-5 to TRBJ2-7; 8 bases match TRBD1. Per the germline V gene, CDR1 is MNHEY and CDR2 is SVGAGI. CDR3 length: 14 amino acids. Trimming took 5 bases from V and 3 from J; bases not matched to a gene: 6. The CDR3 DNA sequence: TGTGCCAGCAGTCTGGGGACAGGTGTCTACGAGCAGTACTTC. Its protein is CASSLGTGVYEQYF.

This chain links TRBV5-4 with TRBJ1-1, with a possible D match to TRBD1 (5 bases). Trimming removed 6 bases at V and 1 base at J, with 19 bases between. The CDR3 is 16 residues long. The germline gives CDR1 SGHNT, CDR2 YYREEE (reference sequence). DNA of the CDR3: TGTGCCAGCACCTCCTCGGGCGGTACAGGGAACACTGAAGCTTTCTTT. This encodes CASTSSGGTGNTEAFF.

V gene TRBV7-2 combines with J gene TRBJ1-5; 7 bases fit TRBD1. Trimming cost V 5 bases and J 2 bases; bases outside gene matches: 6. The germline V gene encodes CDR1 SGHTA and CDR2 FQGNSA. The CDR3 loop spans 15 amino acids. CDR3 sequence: CASSPPGTGNQPQHF. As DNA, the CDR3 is TGTGCCAGCAGCCCACCCGGGACAGGCAATCAGCCCCAGCATTTT.

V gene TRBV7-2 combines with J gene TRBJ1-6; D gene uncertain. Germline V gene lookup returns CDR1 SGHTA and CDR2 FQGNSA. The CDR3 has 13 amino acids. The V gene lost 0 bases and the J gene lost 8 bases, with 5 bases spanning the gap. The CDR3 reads CASSLAIDSPLHF. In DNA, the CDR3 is TGTGCCAGCAGCTTAGCAATCGATTCACCCCTCCACTTT.

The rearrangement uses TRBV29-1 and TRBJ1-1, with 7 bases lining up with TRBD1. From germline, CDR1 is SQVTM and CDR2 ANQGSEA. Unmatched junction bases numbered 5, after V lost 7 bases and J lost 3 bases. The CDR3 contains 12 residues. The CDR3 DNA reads TGCAGCGGACGTACAGGGGACACTGAAGCTTTCTTT. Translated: CSGRTGDTEAFF.

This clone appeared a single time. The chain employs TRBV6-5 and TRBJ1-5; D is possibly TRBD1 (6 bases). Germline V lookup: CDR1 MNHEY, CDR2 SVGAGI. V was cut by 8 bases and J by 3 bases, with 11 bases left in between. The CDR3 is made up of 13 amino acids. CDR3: CASQGPDNQPQHF. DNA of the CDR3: TGTGCCAGCCAGGGGCCGGACAATCAGCCCCAGCATTTT.

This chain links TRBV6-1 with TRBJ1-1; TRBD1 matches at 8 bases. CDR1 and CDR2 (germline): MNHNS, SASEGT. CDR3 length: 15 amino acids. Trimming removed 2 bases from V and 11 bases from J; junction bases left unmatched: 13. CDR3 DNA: TGTGCCAGCAGTGAATCCCATAATGACAGGGACAGGGCTTTCTTT. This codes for CASSESHNDRDRAFF.

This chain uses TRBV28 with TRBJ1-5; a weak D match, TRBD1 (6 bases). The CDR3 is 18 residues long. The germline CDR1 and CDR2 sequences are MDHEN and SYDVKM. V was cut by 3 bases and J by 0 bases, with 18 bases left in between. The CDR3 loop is CASSFPTGSGVSNQPQHF. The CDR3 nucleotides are TGTGCCAGCAGTTTTCCTACAGGGAGTGGGGTTAGCAATCAGCCCCAGCATTTT.